This entry features one T cell receptor (beta chain) sequence. CDR1 SGDLS and CDR2 YYNGEE come from the germline V gene. This CDR3 comprises 18 residues. V lost 4 bases and J lost 5; bases outside the gene matches: 19. The data are from a study of PD-1 blockade in classical Hodgkin lymphoma. On the study more broadly: With a 2-week interval, patients received intravenous nivolumab at 3 mg/kg.

Relapse was seen in all patients after autologous stem cell transplantation, and brentuximab vedotin exposure was variable. Sequencing was performed with immunoSEQ multiplex PCR; in TCRdb, only in-frame clones are kept and a portion is missing. The sample lists around 39,000 clones, about 80% occurring once. The chain is built from TRBV9 and TRBJ2-5, with 8 bases identical to TRBD2. The sequencing here drew on peripheral blood mononuclear cells (PBMCs), taken before the second cycle of nivolumab. The origin of this receptor is a human donor with classical Hodgkin lymphoma. CDR3 sequence reads: CASSSRPGGGGYGETQYF. The CDR3 DNA reads TGTGCCAGCAGCTCCCGACCGGGGGGCGGGGGGTACGGGGAGACCCAGTACTTC.